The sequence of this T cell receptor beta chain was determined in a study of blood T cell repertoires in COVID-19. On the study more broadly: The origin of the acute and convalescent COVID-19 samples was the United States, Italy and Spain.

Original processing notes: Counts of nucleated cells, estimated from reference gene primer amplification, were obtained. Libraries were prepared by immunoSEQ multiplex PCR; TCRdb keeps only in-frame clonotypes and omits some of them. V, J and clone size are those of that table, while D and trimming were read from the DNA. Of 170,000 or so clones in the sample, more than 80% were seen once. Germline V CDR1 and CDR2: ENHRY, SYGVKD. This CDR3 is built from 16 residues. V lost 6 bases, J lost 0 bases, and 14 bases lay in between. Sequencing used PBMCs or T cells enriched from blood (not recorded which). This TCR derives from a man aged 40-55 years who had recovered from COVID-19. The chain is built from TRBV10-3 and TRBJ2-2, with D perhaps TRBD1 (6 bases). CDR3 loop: CAIRPNRAPNTGELFF. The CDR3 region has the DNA TGTGCCATCAGGCCAAACAGGGCCCCGAACACCGGGGAGCTGTTTTTT.